This TCR beta chain was captured in a study of blood T cell repertoires in COVID-19. Assay: immunoSEQ multiplex PCR; the TCRdb copy retains only in-frame clones and omits some. Counted here are about 72,000 clones, less than 95% occurring once; the ten biggest clones make up 4.8%. V was clipped by 3 bases and J by 7 bases; unmatched bases: 5. This CDR3 is built from 15 residues. Germline V gene sequence: CDR1 MNHEY, CDR2 SMNVEV (reference sequence). Sequenced: peripheral blood. The clonotype originates from a woman aged 60-70 years with active COVID-19. The rearrangement uses TRBV27 and TRBJ1-6, with 8 bases lining up with TRBD1. For the CDR3, the DNA is TGTGCCAGCAGTTTGCGCCCAGGGGGCAATTCACCCCTCCACTTT. This encodes CASSLRPGGNSPLHF.